The 9 T cell receptor beta chains below were found in one sample sequenced in a study. One entry per CDR3 protein results from TCRdb running MiXCR on the 5' RACE reads. The sample consists of approximately 7,200 distinct CDR3 sequences, 40% of them appearing once. The source material was memory CD4+ T cells sorted from blood. Subset defined: memory CD4+ T cells, CD4+CD45RO+CD25-. Receptors originate from a female donor with breast cancer.

This chain joins TRBV28 and TRBJ2-1; weak D call: TRBD2 (6 bases). V lost 8 bases to trimming and J lost 7 bases, with 15 bases between them. Germline lookup yields CDR1 MDHEN and CDR2 SYDVKM. The CDR3 spans 13 residues. CDR3 DNA sequence: TGTGCCAGCGGTCTGGGAGGTCGTAATGAGCAGTTCTTC. It is translated as CASGLGGRNEQFF.

The chain is built from TRBV7-2 and TRBJ2-5; no reliable D call. The CDR3 sequence is 13 residues long. Deletions cut 6 bases from V and 1 base from J, with 9 bases between. Germline-derived CDR1 and CDR2 are SGHTA and FQGNSA. DNA of the CDR3: TGTGCCAGCAGTTACGACCCCCAAGAGACCCAGTACTTC. Its protein is CASSYDPQETQYF.

The V gene is TRBV18, the J gene TRBJ2-5; the match to TRBD1 covers 10 bases. This CDR3 spans 15 amino acids. V lost 0 bases to trimming and J lost 3 bases; unmatched junction nucleotides: 1. Germline V gene data show CDR1 as KGHSH and CDR2 as LQKENI. CDR3 DNA sequence: TGTGCCAGCTCACCACCCGGGACAGGGGAAGAGACCCAGTACTTC. Translated: CASSPPGTGEETQYF.

The chain links TRBV12-3 or TRBV12-4 to TRBJ1-4; D is undetermined. The germline V and J ends were trimmed by 5 bases and 3 bases, with 10 bases remaining between them. This CDR3 spans 14 amino acids. CDR3 in amino acids: CASSPPPANEKLFF. In DNA, the CDR3 is TGTGCCAGCAGTCCCCCACCCGCTAATGAAAAACTGTTTTTT.

In its sample, this clonotype was seen a few times. The rearrangement joins TRBV20-1 to TRBJ1-2, with D uncertain. Trimming took off 3 bases at V and 6 bases at J, with 8 bases between the two ends. CDR1 is DFQATT and CDR2 is SNEGSKA in the germline V gene (reference sequence). CDR3 length: 11 amino acids. CDR3 amino acids: CSASGVDGYTF. The CDR3 DNA reads TGCAGTGCTAGCGGGGTGGATGGCTACACCTTC.

The chain combines TRBV7-2 with TRBJ2-5; possibly TRBD1 for D (5 bases). The germline CDR1 and CDR2 sequences are SGHTA and FQGNSA. The germline V and J ends were trimmed by 4 bases and 2 bases, with 8 bases remaining between them. The CDR3 length is 13 residues. The CDR3 DNA follows: TGTGCCAGCAGCTCAAGGACACAAGAGACCCAGTACTTC. Encoded protein: CASSSRTQETQYF.

This clonotype is deemed medium-sized (0.01 to 0.1%). The chain couples TRBV18 to TRBJ2-1; 9 nucleotides line up with TRBD2. Looked up from germline, CDR1 is KGHSH and CDR2 is LQKENI. This CDR3 region has 17 residues. After removal of 0 bases from V and 6 bases from J, the junction contained 9 bases not matched to a gene. CDR3 in amino acids: CASSPPPRTSVRNEQFF. Written as DNA, the CDR3 is TGTGCCAGCTCACCACCCCCGCGGACTAGCGTACGCAATGAGCAGTTCTTC.

The V gene is TRBV20-1, the J gene TRBJ1-2; 9 bases are a match to TRBD1. The CDR3 loop spans 14 amino acids. The ends lost 3 bases at V and 5 bases at J; junction bases unmatched: 7. Germline lookup yields CDR1 DFQATT and CDR2 SNEGSKA (reference sequence). The CDR3 region has the DNA TGCAGTGCTAGCGTCCCCGGGACAGGGTATGGCTACACCTTC. Translating gives CSASVPGTGYGYTF.

V usage is TRBV7-8 and J usage is TRBJ2-1; D gene unclear. In germline, CDR1 is SGHVS, CDR2 FQNEAQ. The CDR3 has 14 amino acids. V shed 5 bases and J shed 4 bases, with 12 bases lying between them. The DNA for the CDR3 is TGTGCCAGCAGCCAGCTCCCTTCTTACAATGAGCAGTTCTTC. It encodes CASSQLPSYNEQFF.